These T cell receptor beta chains were read from a single sample in a study of blood T cells in healthy people across ages. TCRdb reprocessed the 5' RACE reads with MiXCR, giving one entry per CDR3 protein. The sample includes about 670,000 distinct CDR3 sequences, roughly half of them seen just once. Sequences were obtained from blood. The receptors were gathered from a woman aged 80 or over in good health. The CDR3 runs from the conserved cysteine through the conserved F or W. A D gene is named only where the DNA matches it firmly. Not all rows give a size; the values are once, few, many and, for expanded clones, a class.

cdr3_nt: TGTGCCAGCGGACTAGTCTACGAGCAGTACTTC
cdr3_aa: CASGLVYEQYF
j_call: TRBJ2-7
d_call: TRBD2
clone_size: -
v_call: TRBV25-1

cdr3_nt: TGTGCCAGCAGCCAAGAATCGATCGGACTCCAGCATTTT
cdr3_aa: CASSQESIGLQHF
j_call: TRBJ1-5
d_call: -
clone_size: -
v_call: TRBV3-1

cdr3_nt: TGTGCCGGCAGCGTAGGTGGGAGCACAGATACGCAGTATTTT
cdr3_aa: CAGSVGGSTDTQYF
j_call: TRBJ2-3
d_call: -
clone_size: -
v_call: TRBV9

cdr3_nt: TGCAGTGCTATTTTGATGTGGGGCCCTGAAGCTTTCTTT
cdr3_aa: CSAILMWGPEAFF
j_call: TRBJ1-1
d_call: -
clone_size: once
v_call: TRBV20-1

cdr3_nt: TGTGCCACCATTGACAGCCATAGTGAGCAGTTCTTC
cdr3_aa: CATIDSHSEQFF
j_call: TRBJ2-1
d_call: -
clone_size: -
v_call: TRBV24-1

cdr3_nt: TGCAGTGCGGAGATGGTGGGGCAGTACTTC
cdr3_aa: CSAEMVGQYF
j_call: TRBJ2-7
d_call: -
clone_size: -
v_call: TRBV20-1

cdr3_nt: TGCGCCAGCAGCTTGCCGGGCTCGGTTGGCTACACCTTC
cdr3_aa: CASSLPGSVGYTF
j_call: TRBJ1-2
d_call: -
clone_size: many
v_call: TRBV5-1

cdr3_nt: TGCGCCGGCAGCTTGGTCCTAGCTAGTGAGACCCAGTACTTC
cdr3_aa: CAGSLVLASETQYF
j_call: TRBJ2-5
d_call: -
clone_size: -
v_call: TRBV5-1

cdr3_nt: TGTGCCAGCAGTTTTTGGGGGCGAAACTATGGCTACACCTTC
cdr3_aa: CASSFWGRNYGYTF
j_call: TRBJ1-2
d_call: -
clone_size: many
v_call: TRBV28

cdr3_nt: TGTGCCAGCAGATCGCCTGCCTCTGAGCAGTACTTC
cdr3_aa: CASRSPASEQYF
j_call: TRBJ2-5
d_call: -
clone_size: -
v_call: TRBV28

cdr3_nt: TGCAGTGCTAAGGACGGAGCCTATGGCTACACCTTC
cdr3_aa: CSAKDGAYGYTF
j_call: TRBJ1-2
d_call: -
clone_size: few
v_call: TRBV20-1

cdr3_nt: TGCAGCGTCCGGTGGGGAGGGACATCCTACGAGCAGTACTTC
cdr3_aa: CSVRWGGTSYEQYF
j_call: TRBJ2-7
d_call: -
clone_size: -
v_call: TRBV29-1

cdr3_nt: TGCGCCAGTCGCTCGGCACCATCCTACAATGAGCAGTTCTTC
cdr3_aa: CASRSAPSYNEQFF
j_call: TRBJ2-1
d_call: -
clone_size: -
v_call: TRBV5-1

cdr3_nt: TGTGCCAGCAGCCAAGCCGGGACTAGCGGGACTAGCACAGATACGCAGTATTTT
cdr3_aa: CASSQAGTSGTSTDTQYF
j_call: TRBJ2-3
d_call: TRBD2
clone_size: many
v_call: TRBV3-1

cdr3_nt: TGTGCCAGCTCACCAAGCGCTGTCACATACAATGAGCAGTTCTTC
cdr3_aa: CASSPSAVTYNEQFF
j_call: TRBJ2-1
d_call: -
clone_size: -
v_call: TRBV18

cdr3_nt: TGTGCCAGCAGTGATAGACAGGGAACAAATTCACCCCTCCACTTT
cdr3_aa: CASSDRQGTNSPLHF
j_call: TRBJ1-6
d_call: TRBD1
clone_size: few
v_call: TRBV2

cdr3_nt: TGTGCCAGCAGCTTAGACCGACTAGCCTCGTTCTTC
cdr3_aa: CASSLDRLASFF
j_call: TRBJ2-1
d_call: TRBD2
clone_size: few
v_call: TRBV7-2

cdr3_nt: TGTGCCAGCAGACGGACTAGCGGGAGTCGAGAGGATACGCAGTATTTT
cdr3_aa: CASRRTSGSREDTQYF
j_call: TRBJ2-3
d_call: TRBD2
clone_size: -
v_call: TRBV7-2

cdr3_nt: TGTGCCAGCATCTGGACGGAGAACACTGAAGCTTTCTTT
cdr3_aa: CASIWTENTEAFF
j_call: TRBJ1-1
d_call: -
clone_size: -
v_call: TRBV2

cdr3_nt: TGTGCCAGCAGTTTGACTAGCGGGAGTAGAGAGCAGTTCTTC
cdr3_aa: CASSLTSGSREQFF
j_call: TRBJ2-1
d_call: TRBD2
clone_size: -
v_call: TRBV12-3/TRBV12-4

cdr3_nt: TGTGCCAGCAGTTTGGCGACAGGGGTATGGGAGACCCAGTACTTC
cdr3_aa: CASSLATGVWETQYF
j_call: TRBJ2-5
d_call: TRBD1
clone_size: -
v_call: TRBV12-3/TRBV12-4

cdr3_nt: TGCGCCAGCAGCTCGAGGGTGGCAGGCTCCTACAATGAGCAGTTCTTC
cdr3_aa: CASSSRVAGSYNEQFF
j_call: TRBJ2-1
d_call: -
clone_size: many
v_call: TRBV5-1

cdr3_nt: TGTGCCATCAGTGGGACAGGAGTCAACTATGGCTACACCTTC
cdr3_aa: CAISGTGVNYGYTF
j_call: TRBJ1-2
d_call: TRBD1
clone_size: -
v_call: TRBV10-3

cdr3_nt: TGCAGTGCTATAGAAGCGAGCAAAAAACTGTTTTTT
cdr3_aa: CSAIEASKKLFF
j_call: TRBJ1-4
d_call: -
clone_size: once
v_call: TRBV20-1

cdr3_nt: TGTGCCAGCAGCTTTACGGTGGGGGCCAACGTCCTGACTTTC
cdr3_aa: CASSFTVGANVLTF
j_call: TRBJ2-6
d_call: -
clone_size: -
v_call: TRBV7-2

cdr3_nt: TGTGCCAGCAGCGTCGGACTAGCGGGAGAAGCGGAGACCCAGTACTTC
cdr3_aa: CASSVGLAGEAETQYF
j_call: TRBJ2-5
d_call: TRBD2
clone_size: -
v_call: TRBV9

cdr3_nt: TGCAGCGTTGACCTACTAGCGGGAGGACAAGAGCAGTTCTTC
cdr3_aa: CSVDLLAGGQEQFF
j_call: TRBJ2-1
d_call: TRBD2
clone_size: many
v_call: TRBV29-1

cdr3_nt: TGTGCCAGCAGTGACCGGGCCAAGGGTTATAATTCACCCCTCCACTTT
cdr3_aa: CASSDRAKGYNSPLHF
j_call: TRBJ1-6
d_call: -
clone_size: -
v_call: TRBV2

cdr3_nt: TGTGCCAGCAGAGAAGAGACAGCTGGGGACACTGAAGCTTTCTTT
cdr3_aa: CASREETAGDTEAFF
j_call: TRBJ1-1
d_call: -
clone_size: few
v_call: TRBV2

cdr3_nt: TGCGCCAGCAGCTTGGCCGTTGGCTTTGGTGAAAAACTGTTTTTT
cdr3_aa: CASSLAVGFGEKLFF
j_call: TRBJ1-4
d_call: -
clone_size: many
v_call: TRBV5-1

cdr3_nt: TGCAGTGCTGGAGGACAGGGGGCTGAAAAACTGTTTTTT
cdr3_aa: CSAGGQGAEKLFF
j_call: TRBJ1-4
d_call: TRBD1
clone_size: many
v_call: TRBV20-1

cdr3_nt: TGTGCCAGCAGCTTAGCATACGACAGGGACTACGAGCAGTACTTC
cdr3_aa: CASSLAYDRDYEQYF
j_call: TRBJ2-7
d_call: TRBD1
clone_size: -
v_call: TRBV7-9

cdr3_nt: TGCAGTGCTAGGACTAGACGGGCCAAAAACATTCAGTACTTC
cdr3_aa: CSARTRRAKNIQYF
j_call: TRBJ2-4
d_call: -
clone_size: many
v_call: TRBV20-1

cdr3_nt: TGTGCCAGCAGCTTAGGGACCTCTGGAAACACCATATATTTT
cdr3_aa: CASSLGTSGNTIYF
j_call: TRBJ1-3
d_call: -
clone_size: -
v_call: TRBV5-5

cdr3_nt: TGCAGCGTTGGATCAGGGGTTAACTATGGCTACACCTTC
cdr3_aa: CSVGSGVNYGYTF
j_call: TRBJ1-2
d_call: -
clone_size: many
v_call: TRBV29-1

cdr3_nt: TGCAGCGAAGTTACAAGCACAGATACGCAGTATTTT
cdr3_aa: CSEVTSTDTQYF
j_call: TRBJ2-3
d_call: -
clone_size: many
v_call: TRBV29-1

cdr3_nt: TGCAGTGCTAGAGACCGGACGGGCGTATTGGAAAAACTGTTTTTT
cdr3_aa: CSARDRTGVLEKLFF
j_call: TRBJ1-4
d_call: -
clone_size: few
v_call: TRBV20-1

cdr3_nt: TGTGCCAGCAGCGTAGAGGGCGGGGGCATAGATACGCAGTATTTT
cdr3_aa: CASSVEGGGIDTQYF
j_call: TRBJ2-3
d_call: -
clone_size: -
v_call: TRBV9

cdr3_nt: TGTGCCAGCAGCCAATACAGTGGGGACAAGACCCAGTACTTC
cdr3_aa: CASSQYSGDKTQYF
j_call: TRBJ2-5
d_call: -
clone_size: -
v_call: TRBV3-1

cdr3_nt: TGTGCCAGCAGTTTAGCGAATCACGGGGGCCAGCCCCAGCATTTT
cdr3_aa: CASSLANHGGQPQHF
j_call: TRBJ1-5
d_call: -
clone_size: few
v_call: TRBV12-3/TRBV12-4

cdr3_nt: TGTGCCAGCACCGGACTGGTGCAGGGGACATCCTGGGGGCAGTACTTC
cdr3_aa: CASTGLVQGTSWGQYF
j_call: TRBJ2-7
d_call: -
clone_size: -
v_call: TRBV25-1

cdr3_nt: TGTGCCAGCAGCGCCGAGACAGAAGAGCAGTACTTC
cdr3_aa: CASSAETEEQYF
j_call: TRBJ2-7
d_call: -
clone_size: many
v_call: TRBV11-1

cdr3_nt: TGTGCCAGCAGCAAAGTCGATCCGACTAGCGGGAGGACTAAGTACGAGCAGTACTTC
cdr3_aa: CASSKVDPTSGRTKYEQYF
j_call: TRBJ2-7
d_call: -
clone_size: many
v_call: TRBV21-1

cdr3_nt: TGCAGCGCCGAACAGGGGCCTAACTCCTACGAGCAGTACTTC
cdr3_aa: CSAEQGPNSYEQYF
j_call: TRBJ2-7
d_call: TRBD1
clone_size: -
v_call: TRBV29-1

cdr3_nt: TGTGCCAGCACTCAACGATCCGGGACACCAAAGGGCTACACCTTC
cdr3_aa: CASTQRSGTPKGYTF
j_call: TRBJ1-2
d_call: -
clone_size: -
v_call: TRBV2

cdr3_nt: TGTGCCAGCAGTTACGGGGTAGCGCCTTTCTACGAGCAGTACTTC
cdr3_aa: CASSYGVAPFYEQYF
j_call: TRBJ2-7
d_call: -
clone_size: -
v_call: TRBV6-5

cdr3_nt: TGTGCCAGCAGCTCTAACTTCAGGGGAATCGGCACAGATACGCAGTATTTT
cdr3_aa: CASSSNFRGIGTDTQYF
j_call: TRBJ2-3
d_call: -
clone_size: -
v_call: TRBV7-9

cdr3_nt: TGCGCCAGCAGCCAAGGGGTCTCCCAGTCACCCCTCCACTTT
cdr3_aa: CASSQGVSQSPLHF
j_call: TRBJ1-6
d_call: -
clone_size: once
v_call: TRBV4-1

cdr3_nt: TGTGCCAGCAGCTTGTCTGGACCCCGGTTGTCAGATACGCAGTATTTT
cdr3_aa: CASSLSGPRLSDTQYF
j_call: TRBJ2-3
d_call: -
clone_size: -
v_call: TRBV5-5

cdr3_nt: TGCAGTGCTACAGGGAACGAGCAGTACTTC
cdr3_aa: CSATGNEQYF
j_call: TRBJ2-7
d_call: -
clone_size: -
v_call: TRBV20-1

cdr3_nt: TGTGCCAGCAGTTCGCTGGTTAGCTCCTACAATGAGCAGTTCTTC
cdr3_aa: CASSSLVSSYNEQFF
j_call: TRBJ2-1
d_call: -
clone_size: many
v_call: TRBV6-5

cdr3_nt: TGTGCCAGTCGGGCAGAGGAGCATCAGCCCCAGCATTTT
cdr3_aa: CASRAEEHQPQHF
j_call: TRBJ1-5
d_call: -
clone_size: -
v_call: TRBV25-1

cdr3_nt: TGTGCCAGCAGCTCCCCTAGCGGGGGCCCACGGGATACGCAGTATTTT
cdr3_aa: CASSSPSGGPRDTQYF
j_call: TRBJ2-3
d_call: TRBD2
clone_size: -
v_call: TRBV7-2